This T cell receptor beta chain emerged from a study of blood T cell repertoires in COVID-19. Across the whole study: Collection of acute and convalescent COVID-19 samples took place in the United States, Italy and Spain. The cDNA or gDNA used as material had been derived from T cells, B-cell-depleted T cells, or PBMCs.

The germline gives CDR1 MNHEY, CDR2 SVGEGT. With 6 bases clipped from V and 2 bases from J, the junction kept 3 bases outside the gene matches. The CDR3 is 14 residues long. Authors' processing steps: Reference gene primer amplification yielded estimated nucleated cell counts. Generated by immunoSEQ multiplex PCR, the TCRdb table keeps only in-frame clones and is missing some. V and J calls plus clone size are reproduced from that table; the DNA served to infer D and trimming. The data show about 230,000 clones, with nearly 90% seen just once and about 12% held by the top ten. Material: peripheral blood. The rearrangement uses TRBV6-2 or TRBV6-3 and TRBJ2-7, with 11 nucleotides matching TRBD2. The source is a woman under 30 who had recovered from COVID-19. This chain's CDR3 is CASSLAGGAYEQYF. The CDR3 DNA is TGTGCCAGCAGCCTAGCGGGAGGTGCCTACGAGCAGTACTTC.